This T cell receptor (beta chain) was identified during a study of PD-L1 blockade in urothelial cancer. Clones were sequenced by immunoSEQ multiplex PCR, and TCRdb holds only the in-frame ones, with some missing. The sample lists 95,000 to 100,000 clones; about nine tenths were seen once. Time point specified: pretreatment peripheral blood. This clonotype was sampled from a man between 60 and 75 years old with urothelial cancer. The sample was PBMCs, taken around atezolizumab (anti-PD-L1) treatment.

In DNA, the CDR3 is TGTGCCAGCAGCGGGGGGGTCGTCTCGGGAAACACCATATATTTT. Encoded protein: CASSGGVVSGNTIYF. The rearrangement links TRBV9 to TRBJ1-3; TRBD1 might be the D (5 bases). The germline V gene has CDR1 SGDLS and CDR2 YYNGEE. The CDR3 is 15 amino acids. V lost 3 bases and J 4 bases, leaving 14 bases between the germline ends.